This entry lists 32 T cell receptor beta chains sequenced from one sample in a study of blood T cell repertoires in COVID-19 (dated by TCRdb to 2020 to 2021). The method behind the library was the immunoSEQ multiplex PCR assay. TCRdb retrieved this table from immuneACCESS and kept in-frame rearrangements only. Not all clones are present; in checked studies, unresolved V genes account for under half, and no reason is known for the remainder. The sample table records approximately 220,000 clones; around 90% of these occur just once. The ten largest clones represent more than 12% of the sample. Input material: PBMCs or T cells enriched from blood (not recorded which). The receptors were gathered from a man aged 25 to 40 who had been exposed to COVID-19.

The chain is built from TRBV18 and TRBJ2-7; D is perhaps TRBD1 (6 bases). The CDR3 consists of 15 residues. Trimming left V 5 bases short and J 0 bases short, with 14 bases between. From germline, CDR1 is KGHSH and CDR2 LQKENI. CDR3 loop: CASSTTGFSSYEQYF. CDR3 DNA sequence: TGTGCCAGCTCAACGACAGGTTTTAGCTCCTACGAGCAGTACTTC.

The chain couples TRBV5-4 to TRBJ2-2; possibly TRBD1 for D (6 bases). The length of the CDR3 is 18 residues. Germline V gene data show CDR1 as SGHNT and CDR2 as YYREEE (reference sequence). The V end lost 0 bases, the J end lost 4 bases, and 19 bases lay between the germline ends. The chain's CDR3 is CASSLEILVGAGTGELFF. Here the CDR3 DNA reads TGTGCCAGCAGCTTGGAAATTTTAGTGGGGGCCGGCACCGGGGAGCTGTTTTTT.

Remarks on this clone: The sample holds other DNA sequences that translate to the same CDR3. J is TRBJ2-7 and V is TRBV7-9; 7 bases are shared with TRBD1. Germline CDR1 is SEHNR and CDR2 is FQNEAQ (reference sequence). Trimming cost V 6 bases and J 2 bases; bases outside gene matches: 7. The CDR3 length is 14 residues. The DNA for the CDR3 is TGTGCCAGCAGTTCGGGGCAGGGGGCCTACGAGCAGTACTTC. Amino acids: CASSSGQGAYEQYF.

The chain is built from TRBV5-1 and TRBJ2-2, with a tentative D call TRBD1 (6 bases). CDR3 size: 16 residues. V lost 0 bases and J 4 bases, leaving 13 bases between the germline ends. Germline CDR1 reads SGHRS; CDR2 reads YFSETQ. CDR3 residues: CASSLVGQPITGELFF. The CDR3 coding sequence is TGCGCCAGCAGCTTGGTTGGACAGCCCATCACCGGGGAGCTGTTTTTT.

This rearrangement joins TRBV19 to TRBJ1-5; 11 nucleotides line up with TRBD1. The trim removed 4 bases at V and 4 bases at J, leaving 12 bases unmatched. CDR1 LNHDA and CDR2 SQIVND come from the germline V gene (reference sequence). This CDR3 spans 18 amino acids. CDR3 nucleotide sequence: TGTGCCAGTAGTAAGTTCGGGACAGGGGGTAGGGGGAATCAGCCCCAGCATTTT. Its protein is CASSKFGTGGRGNQPQHF.

A remark on this clone: Other DNA sequences in this specimen translate into the identical CDR3. V gene TRBV11-2 combines with J gene TRBJ1-1; D possibly corresponds to TRBD1 (5 bases). Trimming shortened V by 6 bases and J by 1 base, and 21 bases separated the two germline ends. Germline V gives CDR1 SGHAT, CDR2 FQNNGV. This CDR3 has 17 residues. The CDR3, as DNA: TGTGCCAGCAGTCCTCGGTCTCCCAGGGATGGGAACACTGAAGCTTTCTTT. Translation gives CASSPRSPRDGNTEAFF.

This clone was recorded once. The chain recombines TRBV27 with TRBJ1-1; D unclear. The germline V gene encodes CDR1 MNHEY and CDR2 SMNVEV (reference sequence). This CDR3 contains 13 residues. Deletions cut 8 bases from V and 0 bases from J, with 10 bases between. The CDR3 reads CASGPFMNTEAFF. The CDR3 DNA follows: TGTGCCAGCGGCCCTTTTATGAACACTGAAGCTTTCTTT.

This clone was found once. The chain uses TRBV30 and TRBJ2-1, with 7 bases that match TRBD1. The CDR3 consists of 14 residues. The V and J ends lost 1 base and 6 bases, in that order; junction bases with no gene match: 6. CDR1 GTSNPN and CDR2 SVGIG come from the germline V gene (reference sequence). This CDR3 reads CAWSGIGTANEQFF. The CDR3, as DNA: TGTGCCTGGAGTGGAATAGGGACAGCCAATGAGCAGTTCTTC.

This chain links TRBV30 with TRBJ1-3; D is undetermined. The CDR3 loop spans 15 amino acids. In germline, CDR1 is GTSNPN, CDR2 SVGIG (reference sequence). Trimming pared 4 bases from V and 0 bases from J, leaving 13 bases between. The CDR3 region is CAWKKDFSSGNTIYF. In nucleotides, the CDR3 is TGTGCCTGGAAGAAGGACTTTAGCTCTGGAAACACCATATATTTT.

This rearrangement joins TRBV5-1 to TRBJ2-2; D is perhaps TRBD2 (6 bases). V was clipped by 4 bases and J by 7 bases, with 17 bases between them. Germline V gives CDR1 SGHRS, CDR2 YFSETQ. CDR3 length equals 15 residues. The CDR3: CASSREGTSLGELFF. The CDR3 bases are TGCGCCAGCAGCCGGGAAGGGACTTCCCTCGGGGAGCTGTTTTTT.

This sequence joins TRBV30 and TRBJ2-3; 10 bases fit TRBD2. The CDR3 is 15 amino acids. Germline values: CDR1 GTSNPN, CDR2 SVGIG (reference sequence). With V trimmed by 2 bases and J by 7 bases, 9 bases remained unmatched. The CDR3 reads CAWSMVAGGVNTQYF. CDR3 coding DNA: TGTGCCTGGAGTATGGTAGCGGGGGGAGTGAATACGCAGTATTTT.

Notes on this clone: The sample has other DNA sequences that encode this CDR3 too. The chain uses TRBV7-9 and TRBJ1-1; D is undetermined. Germline V gene data show CDR1 as SEHNR and CDR2 as FQNEAQ (reference sequence). The CDR3 extends over 13 amino acids. Trimming removed 2 bases from V and 4 bases from J, with 8 bases in between. CDR3 protein: CASSLSEGTEAFF. CDR3 nucleotides: TGTGCCAGCAGCTTAAGTGAGGGCACTGAAGCTTTCTTT.

This CDR3 reads CASSLSLRGYYNSPLHF. In DNA form, the CDR3 reads TGCGCCAGCAGCTTGTCCCTCAGGGGCTATTATAATTCACCCCTCCACTTT. The rearrangement uses TRBV5-1 and TRBJ1-6; weak D call: TRBD1 (6 bases). V was shortened by 1 base and J by 4 bases, with 15 bases between the two germline ends. Per germline, CDR1 SGHRS and CDR2 YFSETQ. There are 17 residues in the CDR3.

J is TRBJ2-3 and V is TRBV7-9; 7 bases match TRBD2. There are 14 residues in the CDR3. V trimming: 2 bases; J trimming: 8 bases; junction bases outside the gene matches: 7. Germline values: CDR1 SEHNR, CDR2 FQNEAQ (reference sequence). This CDR3 reads CASSLISGEGTQYF. Here the CDR3 DNA reads TGTGCCAGCAGCTTAATATCGGGGGAGGGTACGCAGTATTTT.

The chain is built from TRBV4-1 and TRBJ2-7; D might be TRBD2 (6 bases). V lost 0 bases and J lost 3, with 9 bases in between. Per the germline V gene, CDR1 is MGHRA and CDR2 is YSYEKL. CDR3 length: 14 residues. This chain's CDR3 is CASSQELGGYEQYF. CDR3 sequence (DNA): TGCGCCAGCAGCCAAGAGCTGGGGGGCTACGAGCAGTACTTC.

The gene calls are TRBV4-1 and TRBJ1-1, with D tentatively TRBD1 (5 bases). V gave up 1 base and J gave up 1 base, with 22 bases separating them. This CDR3 has 19 amino acids. The germline CDR1 and CDR2 sequences are MGHRA and YSYEKL. The CDR3 here is CASSQAKSRAGKSNTEAFF. The CDR3 coding sequence is TGCGCCAGCAGCCAAGCAAAGAGTCGGGCAGGGAAATCGAACACTGAAGCTTTCTTT.

The chain employs TRBV4-3 and TRBJ2-7, with D uncertain. CDR1 LGHNA and CDR2 YSLEER come from the germline V gene. Trimming pared 0 bases from V and 0 bases from J, leaving 9 bases between. This CDR3 has 15 residues. This chain's CDR3 is CASSQDLGGSYEQYF. CDR3 nucleotide sequence: TGCGCCAGCAGCCAAGATCTTGGCGGCTCCTACGAGCAGTACTTC.

This clone has just a few counts. The chain has TRBV5-8 and TRBJ2-3; D is perhaps TRBD1 (5 bases). CDR3 length equals 13 residues. V was shortened by 6 bases and J by 3 bases, with 11 bases between the two germline ends. The germline gives CDR1 SGHTS, CDR2 YDEGEE. CDR3 coding DNA: TGTGCCAGCACCAGGGTTGCAACAGATACGCAGTATTTT. This sequence encodes CASTRVATDTQYF. Based on the CDR3 plus reference TRBV5-8 and TRBJ2-3, the full variable domain is EAGVTQSPTHLIKTRGQQATLRCSPISGHTSVYWYQQALGLGLQFLLWYDEGEERNRGNFPPRFSGRQFPNYSSELNVNALELEDSALYLCASTRVATDTQYFGPGTRLTVL.

This chain connects TRBV19 to TRBJ2-3; 9 bases fit TRBD1. Germline V CDR1 and CDR2: LNHDA, SQIVND (reference sequence). Trimming took 3 bases from V and 4 from J; bases not matched to a gene: 5. CDR3 length: 15 amino acids. CDR3 in DNA: TGTGCCAGTAGTATGGGGACAGGGATAGCAGATACGCAGTATTTT. Protein product: CASSMGTGIADTQYF.

This clone occurred once. The chain uses TRBV7-2 and TRBJ2-7; TRBD1 matches at 7 bases. CDR3 length equals 15 residues. CDR1 SGHTA and CDR2 FQGNSA come from the germline V gene. V gave up 0 bases and J gave up 0 bases; unmatched junction bases: 2. The CDR3 DNA reads TGTGCCAGCAGCTTAGCAGACAGGGCCTCCTACGAGCAGTACTTC. Translating gives CASSLADRASYEQYF. Full variable domain (remainder filled in from reference TRBV7-2 and TRBJ2-7): GAGVSQSPSNKVTEKGKDVELRCDPISGHTALYWYRQSLGQGLEFLIYFQGNSAPDKSGLPSDRFSAERTGGSVSTLTIQRTQQEDSAVYLCASSLADRASYEQYFGPGTRLTVT.

The CDR3 region has the DNA TGTGCCAGCAGTTCCAGGGACAGGCGAATAGCCAAAAACATTCAGTACTTC. It is translated as CASSSRDRRIAKNIQYF. The chain is built from TRBV27 and TRBJ2-4; 8 bases agree with TRBD1. The germline V gene encodes CDR1 MNHEY and CDR2 SMNVEV (reference sequence). This CDR3 is built from 17 residues. V lost 4 bases, J lost 0 bases, and 8 bases stayed unmatched.

This chain links TRBV11-2 with TRBJ2-3, with D possibly being TRBD1 (5 bases). V was pared by 1 base and J by 6 bases, with 14 bases between. Per the germline V gene, CDR1 is SGHAT and CDR2 is FQNNGV. CDR3 length: 15 residues. This CDR3 reads CASSLVGGAPDTQYF. CDR3 in DNA: TGTGCCAGCAGCTTAGTAGGTGGGGCCCCCGATACGCAGTATTTT.

J is TRBJ2-1 and V is TRBV19, with a weak D call TRBD1 (6 bases). V was trimmed by 8 bases and J by 4 bases, leaving 12 bases between them. The CDR3 spans 13 residues. Germline V lookup: CDR1 LNHDA, CDR2 SQIVND (reference sequence). The CDR3 reads CASGTTGYNEQFF. The CDR3, as DNA: TGTGCCAGTGGAACGACAGGATACAATGAGCAGTTCTTC.

The chain has TRBV7-2 and TRBJ2-3; D is possibly TRBD1 (5 bases). Trimming left V 1 base short and J 1 base short, with 12 bases between. Germline loops: CDR1 SGHTA, CDR2 FQGNSA. The CDR3 has 16 residues. CDR3 nucleotide sequence: TGTGCCAGCAGCTTAGGAAGGGGTCGGGGCACAGATACGCAGTATTTT. As protein: CASSLGRGRGTDTQYF.

This clone was counted ten times or more. V gene TRBV6-6 combines with J gene TRBJ1-3; tentative D call: TRBD1 (5 bases). The ends were cut back, 6 bases at V and 0 bases at J, with 15 bases in the middle. The CDR3 consists of 16 residues. Germline CDR1 and CDR2: MNHNY and SVGAGI (reference sequence). Here the CDR3 DNA reads TGTGCCAGCAGCCTAACAGGCGTTAGCTCTGGAAACACCATATATTTT. It is translated as CASSLTGVSSGNTIYF.

The rearrangement links TRBV29-1 to TRBJ2-7; TRBD1 aligns across 8 bases. Germline loops: CDR1 SQVTM, CDR2 ANQGSEA. Trimming took 4 bases from V and 9 from J; bases not matched to a gene: 5. This CDR3 is built from 11 residues. CDR3 sequence: CSVGGQAGQYF. Written as DNA, the CDR3 is TGCAGCGTTGGGGGACAGGCGGGGCAGTACTTC.

This chain connects TRBV11-2 to TRBJ2-3, with D perhaps matching TRBD1 (6 bases). Germline CDR1 and CDR2: SGHAT and FQNNGV. This CDR3 has 17 residues. V was clipped by 2 bases and J by 4 bases, with 19 bases between them. CDR3 in amino acids: CASSLKWGPDPADTQYF. Written as DNA, the CDR3 is TGTGCCAGCAGCTTAAAGTGGGGGCCAGACCCCGCAGATACGCAGTATTTT.

V and J are TRBV2 and TRBJ1-2; 7 nucleotides align to TRBD1. Germline V gives CDR1 SNHLY, CDR2 FYNNEI. Trimming cost V 6 bases and J 4 bases; bases outside gene matches: 8. The CDR3 runs to 14 residues. The CDR3 loop is CASSQQGTSYGYTF. CDR3 DNA sequence: TGTGCCAGCAGCCAACAGGGGACTAGCTATGGCTACACCTTC. Combining the CDR3 with reference TRBV2 and TRBJ1-2 gives the whole variable domain EPEVTQTPSHQVTQMGQEVILRCVPISNHLYFYWYRQILGQKVEFLVSFYNNEISEKSEIFDDQFSVERPDGSNFTLKIRSTKLEDSAMYFCASSQQGTSYGYTFGSGTRLTVV.

The chain couples TRBV7-9 to TRBJ2-1; 13 positions match TRBD2. Germline CDR1 is SEHNR and CDR2 is FQNEAQ (reference sequence). This CDR3 contains 16 residues. With 4 bases clipped from V and 3 bases from J, the junction kept 3 bases outside the gene matches. CDR3 nucleotide sequence: TGTGCCAGCAGCTCGACTAGCGGGGGGTTCTACAATGAGCAGTTCTTC. Translating gives CASSSTSGGFYNEQFF.

Only one count was recorded for this clone. This chain uses TRBV18 with TRBJ1-5; the D is unclear. This CDR3 comprises 12 residues. Germline V gene sequence: CDR1 KGHSH, CDR2 LQKENI. With 4 bases removed from V and 5 bases from J, the gap between germline ends came to 6 bases. CDR3 sequence (DNA): TGTGCCAGCTCACTTTCGGATCAGCCCCAGCATTTT. As protein: CASSLSDQPQHF.

V and J are TRBV4-1 and TRBJ2-7, with D possibly TRBD1 on 5 matching bases. The V end lost 6 bases, the J end lost 5 bases, and 14 bases lay between the germline ends. CDR3 size: 13 residues. CDR1 MGHRA and CDR2 YSYEKL come from the germline V gene. This CDR3 is CASRPPGRDEQYF. CDR3 DNA sequence: TGCGCCAGCAGACCCCCGGGCAGGGACGAGCAGTACTTC.

V gene TRBV11-1 combines with J gene TRBJ1-4, with TRBD1 matching 7 bases. Per the germline V gene, CDR1 is SGHAT and CDR2 is FQDESV (reference sequence). There are 14 residues in the CDR3. Trimming took 5 bases from V and 4 from J; bases not matched to a gene: 4. The CDR3 sequence: CASSRQGDNEKLFF. The CDR3 nucleotides read TGTGCCAGCAGCCGACAGGGTGATAATGAAAAACTGTTTTTT.